This T cell receptor beta chain was documented in a study of blood T cell repertoires in COVID-19. Study overall: Samples of COVID-19 (acute and convalescent) were obtained from the United States, Italy and Spain.

Profiled with immunoSEQ multiplex PCR; TCRdb holds only in-frame clones, not every one. The sample includes around 190,000 clones, about 81% of them seen just once. Ages ranged from about 18 to 89 years, with residence in approximately 25 US areas. Participants had their cohort set by participant-reported clinical history. The source of this sequence is a man between 35 and 55 years old who had recovered from COVID-19. The sample was PBMCs or T cells enriched from blood (not recorded which).

The CDR3 region is CASSRGGYEQYF. CDR3 DNA sequence: TGTGCCAGCAGCCGCGGGGGGTACGAGCAGTACTTC. The chain combines TRBV3-1 (or the pseudogene TRBV3-2) with TRBJ2-7; 8 bases map to TRBD2. This CDR3 spans 12 amino acids. CDR1 and CDR2 from the germline V gene are LGHDT and YNNKEL (reference sequence). With V trimmed by 4 bases and J by 4 bases, 0 bases remained unmatched.